This TCR beta chain is from a study of shared clonotypes between healthy human individuals. Overall study findings and caveats: Non-shared clonotypes showed lower generation probabilities than clonotypes common to all four donors. A generally larger estimated richness was seen in naive subsets than in memory subsets. Having only a few donors restricted how much genetic and exposure-history diversity was captured.

Assay used: immunoSEQ multiplex PCR; TCRdb lists only in-frame clones, some missing. The data show about 1.1 million clones, about 72% seen once. Regarding this clone: Its target is unknown.

Within Nashville, Tennessee resided all donors, each a Caucasian adult. V lost 2 bases, J lost 2 bases, and 1 base stayed unmatched. Germline CDR1 SGHRS, CDR2 YFSETQ. The CDR3 is made up of 15 amino acids. The clonotype comes from a man between 18 and 35 years old in good health. Some clones in this sample may be carry-over from other donors' samples. The specimen sequenced was memory CD4+ T cells from PBMCs. This sample's subset: CD45RA-negative fraction. V is TRBV5-1 and J is TRBJ2-7; 13 bases line up with TRBD2. The CDR3 reads CASSFGTSGTYEQYF. The CDR3 DNA follows: TGCGCCAGCAGCTTCGGGACTAGCGGGACCTACGAGCAGTACTTC.